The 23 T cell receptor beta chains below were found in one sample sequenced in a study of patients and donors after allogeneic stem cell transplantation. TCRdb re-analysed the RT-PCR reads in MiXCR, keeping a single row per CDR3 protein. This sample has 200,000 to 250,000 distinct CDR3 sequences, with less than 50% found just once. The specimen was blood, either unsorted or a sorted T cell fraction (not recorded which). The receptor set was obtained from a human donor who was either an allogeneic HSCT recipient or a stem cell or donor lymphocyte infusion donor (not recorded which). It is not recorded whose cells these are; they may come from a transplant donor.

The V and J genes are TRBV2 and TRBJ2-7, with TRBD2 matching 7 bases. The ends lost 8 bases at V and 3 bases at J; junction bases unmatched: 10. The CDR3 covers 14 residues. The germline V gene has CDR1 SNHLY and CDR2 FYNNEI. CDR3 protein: CASGLSSGNYEQYF. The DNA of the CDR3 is TGTGCCAGCGGTTTGTCTAGCGGAAACTACGAGCAGTACTTC.

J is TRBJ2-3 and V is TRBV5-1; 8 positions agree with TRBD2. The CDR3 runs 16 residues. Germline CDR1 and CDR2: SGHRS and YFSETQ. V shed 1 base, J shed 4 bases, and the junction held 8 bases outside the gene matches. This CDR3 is CASSLFRGGGADTQYF. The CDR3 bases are TGCGCCAGCAGCTTGTTCCGGGGGGGCGGCGCAGATACGCAGTATTTT.

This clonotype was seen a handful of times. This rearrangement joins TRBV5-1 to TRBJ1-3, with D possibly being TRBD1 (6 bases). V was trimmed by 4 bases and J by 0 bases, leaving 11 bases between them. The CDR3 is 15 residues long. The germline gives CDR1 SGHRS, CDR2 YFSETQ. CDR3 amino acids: CASSIGQHSGNTIYF. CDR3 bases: TGCGCCAGCAGCATCGGACAGCACTCTGGAAACACCATATATTTT.

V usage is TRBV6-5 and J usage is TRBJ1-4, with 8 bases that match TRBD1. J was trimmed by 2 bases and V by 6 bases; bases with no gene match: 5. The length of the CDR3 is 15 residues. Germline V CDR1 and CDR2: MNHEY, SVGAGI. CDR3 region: CASRWTGSTNEKLFF. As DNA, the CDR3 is TGTGCCAGCAGATGGACAGGGTCGACTAATGAAAAACTGTTTTTT.

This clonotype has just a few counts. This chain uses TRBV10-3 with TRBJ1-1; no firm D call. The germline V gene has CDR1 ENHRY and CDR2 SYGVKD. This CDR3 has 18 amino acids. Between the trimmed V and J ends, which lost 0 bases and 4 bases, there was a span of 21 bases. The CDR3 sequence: CAISESGGATSTGTEAFF. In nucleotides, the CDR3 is TGTGCCATCAGTGAGTCGGGAGGAGCTACTTCTACGGGCACTGAAGCTTTCTTT.

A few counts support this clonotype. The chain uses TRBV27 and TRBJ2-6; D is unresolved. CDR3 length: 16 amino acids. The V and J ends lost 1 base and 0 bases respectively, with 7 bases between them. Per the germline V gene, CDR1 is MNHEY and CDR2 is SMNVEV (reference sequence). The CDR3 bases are TGTGCCAGCAGTTTATTGGGCAGCTCTGGGGCCAACGTCCTGACTTTC. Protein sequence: CASSLLGSSGANVLTF.

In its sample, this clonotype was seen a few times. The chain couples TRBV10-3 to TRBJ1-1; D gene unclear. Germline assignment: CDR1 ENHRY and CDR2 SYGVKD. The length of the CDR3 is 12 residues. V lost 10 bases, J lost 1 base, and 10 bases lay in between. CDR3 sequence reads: CATTTENTEAFF. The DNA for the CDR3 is TGTGCCACCACGACGGAGAACACTGAAGCTTTCTTT.

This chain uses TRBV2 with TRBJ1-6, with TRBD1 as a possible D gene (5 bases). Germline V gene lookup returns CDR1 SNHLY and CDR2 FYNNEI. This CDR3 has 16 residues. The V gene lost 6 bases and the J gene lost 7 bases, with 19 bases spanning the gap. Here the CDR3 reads CASSPDTNSGNSPLHF. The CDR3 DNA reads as TGTGCCAGCAGCCCGGACACTAACTCTGGAAATTCACCCCTCCACTTT.

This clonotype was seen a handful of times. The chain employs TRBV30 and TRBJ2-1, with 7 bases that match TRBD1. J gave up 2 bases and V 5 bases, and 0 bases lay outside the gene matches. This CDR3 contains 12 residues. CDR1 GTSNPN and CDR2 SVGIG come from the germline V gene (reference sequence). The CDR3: CAWDRAYNEQFF. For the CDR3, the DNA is TGTGCCTGGGACAGGGCCTACAATGAGCAGTTCTTC.

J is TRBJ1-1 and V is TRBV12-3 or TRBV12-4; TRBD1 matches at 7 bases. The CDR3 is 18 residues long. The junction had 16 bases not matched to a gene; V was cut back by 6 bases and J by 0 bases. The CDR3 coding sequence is TGTGCCAGCAGCCCAGACCGGGACAGCCGTCGTATGAACACTGAAGCTTTCTTT. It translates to CASSPDRDSRRMNTEAFF.

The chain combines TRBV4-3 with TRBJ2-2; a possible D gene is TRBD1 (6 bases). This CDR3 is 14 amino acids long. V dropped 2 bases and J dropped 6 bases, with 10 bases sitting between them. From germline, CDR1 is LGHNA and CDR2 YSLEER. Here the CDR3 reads CASSQNRAAGELFF. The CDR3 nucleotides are TGCGCCAGCAGCCAAAACAGGGCCGCCGGGGAGCTGTTTTTT.

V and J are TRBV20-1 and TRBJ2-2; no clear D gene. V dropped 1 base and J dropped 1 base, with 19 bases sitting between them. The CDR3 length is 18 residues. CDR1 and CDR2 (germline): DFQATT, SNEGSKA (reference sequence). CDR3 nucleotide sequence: TGCAGTGCTAGAGCTCCTAACGGTCCGCGTATGAACACCGGGGAGCTGTTTTTT. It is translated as CSARAPNGPRMNTGELFF.

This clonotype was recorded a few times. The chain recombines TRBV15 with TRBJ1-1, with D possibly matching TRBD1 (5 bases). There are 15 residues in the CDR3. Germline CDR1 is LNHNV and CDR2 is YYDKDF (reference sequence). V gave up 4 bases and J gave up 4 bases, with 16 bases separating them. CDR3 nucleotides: TGTGCCACCAGCAAGGGGTGGGGGTACGGCACTGAAGCTTTCTTT. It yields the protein CATSKGWGYGTEAFF.

This CDR3 is CSAETGGGQPQHF. Here the CDR3 DNA reads TGCAGCGCAGAAACAGGGGGCGGTCAGCCCCAGCATTTT. The chain combines TRBV29-1 with TRBJ1-5; 9 bases are shared with TRBD1. Germline CDR1 and CDR2: SQVTM and ANQGSEA. The CDR3 length is 13 residues. After removal of 7 bases from V and 6 bases from J, the junction contained 7 bases not matched to a gene. Complete variable domain (other parts from reference TRBV29-1 and TRBJ1-5): SAVISQKPSRDICQRGTSLTIQCQVDSQVTMMFWYRQQPGQSLTLIATANQGSEATYESGFVIDKFPISRPNLTFSTLTVSNMSPEDSSIYLCSAETGGGQPQHFGDGTRLSIL.

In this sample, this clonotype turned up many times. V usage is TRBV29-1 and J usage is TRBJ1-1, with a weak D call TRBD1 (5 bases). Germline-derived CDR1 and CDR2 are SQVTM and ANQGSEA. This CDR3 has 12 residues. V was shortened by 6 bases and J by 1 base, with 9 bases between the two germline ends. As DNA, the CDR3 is TGCAGCGTCCGACAGCCGAACACTGAAGCTTTCTTT. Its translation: CSVRQPNTEAFF.

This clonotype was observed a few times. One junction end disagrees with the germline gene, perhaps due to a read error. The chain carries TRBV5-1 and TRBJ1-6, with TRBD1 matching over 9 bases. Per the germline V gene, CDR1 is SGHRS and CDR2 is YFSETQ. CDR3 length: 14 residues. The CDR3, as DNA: TGTGCCAGCAGTCTCGGACAGGGGAATTCACCCCTCCACTTT. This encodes CASSLGQGNSPLHF. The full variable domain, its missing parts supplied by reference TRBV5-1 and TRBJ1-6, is KAGVTQTPRYLIKTRGQQVTLSCSPISGHRSVSWYQQTPGQGLQFLFEYFSETQRNKGNFPGRFSGRQFSNSRSEMNVSTLELGDSALYLCASSLGQGNSPLHFGNGTRLTVT.

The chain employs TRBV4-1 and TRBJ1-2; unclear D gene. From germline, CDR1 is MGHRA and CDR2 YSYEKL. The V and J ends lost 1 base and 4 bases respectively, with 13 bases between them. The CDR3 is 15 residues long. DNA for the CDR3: TGCGCCAGCAGCCAAGTCGGACGTGGAGGCTATGGCTACACCTTC. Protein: CASSQVGRGGYGYTF.

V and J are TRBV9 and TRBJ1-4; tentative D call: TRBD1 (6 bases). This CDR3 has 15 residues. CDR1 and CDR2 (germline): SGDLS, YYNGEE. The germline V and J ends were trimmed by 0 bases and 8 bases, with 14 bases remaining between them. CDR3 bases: TGTGCCAGCAGCGTAGGGGGACAAAAGACCGAAAAACTGTTTTTT. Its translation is CASSVGGQKTEKLFF. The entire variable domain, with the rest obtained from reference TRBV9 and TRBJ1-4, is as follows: DSGVTQTPKHLITATGQRVTLRCSPRSGDLSVYWYQQSLDQGLQFLIQYYNGEERAKGNILERFSAQQFPDLHSELNLSSLELGDSALYFCASSVGGQKTEKLFFGSGTQLSVL.

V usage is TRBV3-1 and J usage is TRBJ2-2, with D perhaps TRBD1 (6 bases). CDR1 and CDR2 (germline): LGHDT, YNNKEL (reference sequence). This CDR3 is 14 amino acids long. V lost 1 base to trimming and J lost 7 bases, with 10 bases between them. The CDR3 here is CASSQGGQSGELFF. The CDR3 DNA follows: TGTGCCAGCAGCCAAGGGGGGCAGAGCGGGGAGCTGTTTTTT.

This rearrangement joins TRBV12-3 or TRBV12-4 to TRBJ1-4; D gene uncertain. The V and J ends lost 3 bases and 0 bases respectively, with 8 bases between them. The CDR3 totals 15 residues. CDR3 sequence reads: CASSFLVTTNEKLFF. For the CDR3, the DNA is TGTGCCAGCAGTTTCCTCGTTACAACTAATGAAAAACTGTTTTTT.

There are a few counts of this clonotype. CDR3 amino acids: CASSARVDTEAFF. In DNA, the CDR3 is TGTGCCAGCAGCGCCCGAGTGGACACTGAAGCTTTCTTT. The gene calls are TRBV9 and TRBJ1-1; D is unclear. The length of the CDR3 is 13 residues. Germline lookup yields CDR1 SGDLS and CDR2 YYNGEE. The V gene lost 3 bases and the J gene lost 3 bases, with 9 bases spanning the gap.

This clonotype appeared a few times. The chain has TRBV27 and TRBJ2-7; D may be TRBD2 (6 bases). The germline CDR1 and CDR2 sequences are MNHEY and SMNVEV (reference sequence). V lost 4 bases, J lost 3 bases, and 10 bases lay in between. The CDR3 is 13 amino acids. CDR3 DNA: TGTGCCAGCAGTTCCACGGGGGACTACGAGCAGTACTTC. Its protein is CASSSTGDYEQYF.

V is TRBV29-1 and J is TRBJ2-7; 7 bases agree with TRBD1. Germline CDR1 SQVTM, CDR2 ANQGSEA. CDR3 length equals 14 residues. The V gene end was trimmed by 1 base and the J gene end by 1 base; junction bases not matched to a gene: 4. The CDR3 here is CSVEVTGKSYEQYF. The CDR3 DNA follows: TGCAGCGTTGAAGTGACAGGGAAATCCTACGAGCAGTACTTC.